The 24 T cell receptor beta chains given below trace back to one sample, sequenced in a study of Ad26.COV2.S vaccination and SARS-CoV-2 variants (dated by TCRdb to 2020 to 2022). Library generation was performed with the immunoSEQ multiplex PCR assay. As stored in TCRdb, this immuneACCESS dataset retains in-frame rearrangements with V and J assigned. A fraction of the clones does not appear; measured against another copy, unresolved V genes explain less than half of the discrepancy, and the remainder lacks a known reason. For this sample there are approximately 350,000 clones; roughly 80% appear just once. Around 7% of the sample belongs to the ten largest clones. The intended sense of this specimen's treatment or condition label: about 20 received Ad26.COV2.S at low or high dose, single or two shots; about five received placebo; per-sample allocation not given. For vaccine and placebo recipients, repertoires were sequenced using samples collected on day 63 after the first injection.

Sequenced material: peripheral blood, taken in a trial of Ad26.COV2.S vaccine versus placebo. The receptors were gathered from a person between 18 and 60 years old who received the Ad26.COV2.S COVID-19 vaccine or a placebo.

V is TRBV19 and J is TRBJ1-5; D is unclear. Between the trimmed V and J ends, which lost 1 base and 5 bases, there was a span of 6 bases. CDR3 size: 13 residues. CDR1 and CDR2 from the germline V gene are LNHDA and SQIVND (reference sequence). CDR3 bases: TGTGCCAGTAGTATAGTGGGTGATCAGCCCCAGCATTTT. Encoded protein: CASSIVGDQPQHF.

The chain couples TRBV6-5 to TRBJ2-7, with D perhaps matching TRBD2 (5 bases). The CDR3 contains 14 residues. CDR1 and CDR2 from the germline V gene are MNHEY and SVGAGI. V gave up 6 bases and J gave up 6 bases, with 18 bases separating them. The CDR3 DNA follows: TGTGCCAGCAGGCCCCGGACTGAGCGAGGCGAGCAGTACTTC. It is translated as CASRPRTERGEQYF.

This clone occurred a few times. The chain couples TRBV20-1 to TRBJ1-1; unclear D gene. Germline loops: CDR1 DFQATT, CDR2 SNEGSKA (reference sequence). The ends were cut back, 5 bases at V and 5 bases at J, with 9 bases in the middle. The CDR3 has 11 residues. As DNA, the CDR3 is TGCAGTGCTCCTGTCGGAACTGAAGCTTTCTTT. Protein: CSAPVGTEAFF.

This clone was observed once. The rearrangement links TRBV19 to TRBJ2-7, with a possible D match to TRBD1 (6 bases). V was trimmed by 3 bases and J by 2 bases, leaving 23 bases between them. Per the germline V gene, CDR1 is LNHDA and CDR2 is SQIVND (reference sequence). There are 18 residues in the CDR3. The CDR3 DNA sequence: TGTGCCAGTAGTATGGCCAGGGGAAAAGACCGGGGACCCTACGAGCAGTACTTC. This sequence encodes CASSMARGKDRGPYEQYF.

The rearrangement uses TRBV6-5 and TRBJ2-7, with D maybe TRBD2 (6 bases). V was trimmed by 5 bases and J by 2 bases, leaving 13 bases between them. The length of the CDR3 is 14 residues. Germline V CDR1 and CDR2: MNHEY, SVGAGI. The CDR3 bases are TGTGCCAGCAGTCCCGGACGGGGGACCTACGAGCAGTACTTC. It codes for CASSPGRGTYEQYF.

The chain joins TRBV3-1 (or the pseudogene TRBV3-2) to TRBJ1-1; unclear D gene. CDR3 length equals 12 residues. Trimming removed 3 bases from V and 7 bases from J, with 9 bases in between. CDR1 and CDR2 (germline): LGHDT, YNNKEL (reference sequence). The CDR3 region is CASSHDGIEAFF. CDR3 in DNA: TGTGCCAGCAGCCACGATGGCATTGAAGCTTTCTTT.

The rearrangement links TRBV6-4 to TRBJ2-3; possible D gene TRBD1, 5 bases. The CDR3 is made up of 15 amino acids. The V end was cut by 4 bases, the J end by 2 bases, with 13 bases between. Germline V gene sequence: CDR1 MRHNA, CDR2 SNTAGT. The CDR3 region is CASSGQGAITDTQYF. The DNA for the CDR3 is TGTGCCAGCAGTGGACAAGGGGCTATCACAGATACGCAGTATTTT.

The rearrangement joins TRBV6-6 to TRBJ1-2; tentatively, D is TRBD1 (5 bases). The CDR3 runs to 14 residues. V gave up 5 bases and J gave up 0 bases, with 10 bases separating them. The germline V gene encodes CDR1 MNHNY and CDR2 SVGAGI (reference sequence). The CDR3 is CASSPGAPNYGYTF. The CDR3 DNA reads as TGTGCCAGCAGTCCCGGGGCCCCTAACTATGGCTACACCTTC.

The chain couples TRBV13 to TRBJ1-4; D is perhaps TRBD1 (6 bases). V was trimmed by 1 base and J by 3 bases, leaving 12 bases between them. This CDR3 is built from 16 residues. The germline CDR1 and CDR2 sequences are PRHDT and FYEKMQ (reference sequence). CDR3 nucleotides: TGTGCCAGCAGCTTAGTAAAGACAGGCGCTAATGAAAAACTGTTTTTT. Encoded protein: CASSLVKTGANEKLFF.

The genes are TRBV27 and TRBJ2-5; no clear D gene. Germline values: CDR1 MNHEY, CDR2 SMNVEV (reference sequence). This CDR3 is built from 14 residues. The V end lost 3 bases, the J end lost 1 base, and 9 bases lay between the germline ends. CDR3 DNA sequence: TGTGCCAGCAGTTTTTGGGCATTCCAAGAGACCCAGTACTTC. Its translation: CASSFWAFQETQYF.

The chain links TRBV18 to TRBJ2-5; 7 positions agree with TRBD2. This CDR3 is 14 amino acids long. Germline-derived CDR1 and CDR2 are KGHSH and LQKENI. Trimming took 3 bases from V and 2 from J; bases not matched to a gene: 3. The CDR3 DNA sequence: TGTGCCAGCTCACCGATGGGGGGGCAAGAGACCCAGTACTTC. This translates into CASSPMGGQETQYF.

The V gene is TRBV7-8, the J gene TRBJ2-5; no reliable D call. Between the trimmed V and J ends, which lost 5 bases and 6 bases, there was a span of 7 bases. The CDR3 sequence is 11 residues long. Germline V CDR1 and CDR2: SGHVS, FQNEAQ. This CDR3 is CASSPAQTQYF. The CDR3 region has the DNA TGTGCCAGCAGCCCCGCACAGACCCAGTACTTC.

This chain joins TRBV4-1 and TRBJ1-1; no firm D call. The V gene lost 1 base and the J gene lost 3 bases, with 15 bases spanning the gap. The CDR3 consists of 16 residues. Germline CDR1 and CDR2: MGHRA and YSYEKL. Here the CDR3 reads CASSQVAKVRYTEAFF. The DNA for the CDR3 is TGCGCCAGCAGCCAAGTGGCTAAGGTGAGGTACACTGAAGCTTTCTTT.

The genes are TRBV18 and TRBJ2-7; 10 positions agree with TRBD2. CDR1 and CDR2 from the germline V gene are KGHSH and LQKENI. The V segment lost 3 bases and the J segment 1 base; nucleotides outside the gene matches: 3. The CDR3 totals 15 residues. CDR3: CASSPGTSVSYEQYF. The CDR3 DNA follows: TGTGCCAGCTCACCCGGGACTAGCGTATCCTACGAGCAGTACTTC.

This clone was counted once. The genes are TRBV18 and TRBJ2-7, with 12 bases matching TRBD2. V was clipped by 0 bases and J by 3 bases; unmatched bases: 0. The CDR3 is made up of 15 amino acids. Germline V CDR1 and CDR2: KGHSH, LQKENI. CDR3 residues: CASSPPLAGGYEQYF. The CDR3 nucleotides read TGTGCCAGCTCACCACCACTAGCGGGAGGCTACGAGCAGTACTTC.

Here the CDR3 DNA reads TGCGCCAGCAGTCCCCCAGAGACCCAGTACTTC. It specifies CASSPPETQYF. This chain joins TRBV23-1 and TRBJ2-5, with D unresolved. TRBV23-1 is annotated as an ORF whose role is uncertain. The CDR3 is made up of 11 amino acids. V lost 4 bases and J lost 4, with 4 bases in between.

The chain joins TRBV30 to TRBJ2-1, with 7 nucleotides matching TRBD2. With V trimmed by 5 bases and J by 5 bases, 9 bases remained unmatched. The CDR3 is 14 amino acids. Per germline, CDR1 GTSNPN and CDR2 SVGIG (reference sequence). In nucleotides, the CDR3 is TGTGCCTGGCAAATGGGACTACGAGACAATGAGCAGTTCTTC. This encodes CAWQMGLRDNEQFF.

V gene TRBV6-5 combines with J gene TRBJ2-5; TRBD2 might be the D (5 bases). Germline V CDR1 and CDR2: MNHEY, SVGAGI. V lost 6 bases and J lost 7, with 21 bases in between. The CDR3 has 15 amino acids. The CDR3 DNA sequence: TGTGCCAGCAGCTCGGTCTCGGGGTCGGTGGGGACCCAGTACTTC. This gives the protein CASSSVSGSVGTQYF.

The V gene is TRBV5-1, the J gene TRBJ1-3; D may be TRBD1 (6 bases). This CDR3 is 14 amino acids long. In germline, CDR1 is SGHRS, CDR2 YFSETQ. Trimming stripped 3 bases from V and 0 bases from J, with 7 bases between. CDR3 nucleotides: TGCGCCAGCAGCTGGGGGGCCTCTGGAAACACCATATATTTT. Translated, it gives CASSWGASGNTIYF.

The gene calls are TRBV9 and TRBJ2-1; 8 nucleotides match TRBD2. The V gene end was trimmed by 2 bases and the J gene end by 10 bases; junction bases not matched to a gene: 29. CDR3 length: 21 residues. The germline V gene has CDR1 SGDLS and CDR2 YYNGEE. CDR3: CASSVLGEGPFKIAGLLEQFF. CDR3 sequence (DNA): TGTGCCAGCAGCGTGCTTGGGGAGGGCCCCTTCAAAATAGCGGGATTGCTCGAGCAGTTCTTC.

The table lists this clone with a count of one. The rearrangement links TRBV11-3 to TRBJ2-2, with TRBD1 identical over 7 bases. From germline, CDR1 is SGHNT and CDR2 YENEEA. With 2 bases clipped from V and 0 bases from J, the junction kept 3 bases outside the gene matches. This CDR3 region has 16 residues. In nucleotides, the CDR3 is TGTGCCAGCAGCTTACTCGGGACAGCGAACACCGGGGAGCTGTTTTTT. Translation: CASSLLGTANTGELFF.

This clone has more than one count but fewer than ten. The rearrangement uses TRBV5-1 and TRBJ2-2, with D unclear. CDR3 size: 14 residues. The germline V gene has CDR1 SGHRS and CDR2 YFSETQ. Trimming pared 5 bases from V and 6 bases from J, leaving 14 bases between. CDR3 nucleotides: TGCGCCAGCAGTGACGCGGTAGCCCCCGGGGAGCTGTTTTTT. This gives the protein CASSDAVAPGELFF.

The rearrangement joins TRBV10-1 to TRBJ1-1; D gene unclear. Trimming removed 2 bases at V and 1 base at J, with 14 bases between. The CDR3 spans 16 residues. The germline V gene has CDR1 WNHNN and CDR2 SYGVQD (reference sequence). The CDR3: CASSEPRVWGNTEAFF. In nucleotides, the CDR3 is TGCGCCAGCAGTGAGCCAAGGGTGTGGGGGAACACTGAAGCTTTCTTT.

The V call is TRBV19, the J call TRBJ1-4, with TRBD1 matching over 8 bases. V lost 3 bases, J lost 8 bases, and 2 bases stayed unmatched. The germline gives CDR1 LNHDA, CDR2 SQIVND (reference sequence). This CDR3 is 13 amino acids long. The chain's CDR3 is CASSMGTGEKLFF. For the CDR3, the DNA is TGTGCCAGTAGTATGGGGACAGGAGAAAAACTGTTTTTT.